In this sample, the clone carrying this T cell receptor beta chain turned up a few times. As handled by the study authors: Amplification of reference gene primers was used by the study to estimate nucleated cell counts. The table came from immunoSEQ multiplex PCR; TCRdb's copy has only in-frame clones and leaves some out. V and J calls and clone size are those listed in that table; D and trimming were worked out from the DNA. The repertoire has a few hundred thousand clones, approximately 86% of them found once; the top ten carry approximately 9.4%. The sample originates from a study of blood T cell repertoires in COVID-19. Study context: The United States, Italy and Spain were the sources of the acute and convalescent COVID-19 samples. T cells, B-cell-depleted T cells, or PBMCs supplied cDNA or gDNA.

CDR3 size: 16 residues. Germline CDR1 is SGHVS and CDR2 is FQNEAQ. The trim removed 5 bases at V and 0 bases at J, leaving 9 bases unmatched. The chain couples TRBV7-8 to TRBJ2-7, with 8 bases matching TRBD2. The receptor was isolated from a man aged 40-49 years who had recovered from COVID-19. Sequences were obtained from peripheral blood. The DNA for the CDR3 is TGTGCCAGCAGCCTCACCCCTAGCGGGTTCTCCTACGAGCAGTACTTC. Its protein product is CASSLTPSGFSYEQYF.